The text below deals with one T cell receptor (beta chain). Germline loops: CDR1 DFQATT, CDR2 SNEGSKA (reference sequence). The length of the CDR3 is 14 residues. Trimming pared 1 base from V and 4 bases from J, leaving 12 bases between. From blood CD8+ and CD4+ T cells, the TCR beta chain was sequenced. This entry is derived from a study of CD8 T cells in Susac syndrome. Random hexamers primed reverse transcription of about 0.45 to 1 ug RNA. Amplification of the TCR beta CDR3 was carried out by immunoSEQ multiplex PCR, which spanned a total of 54 Vbeta and 13 Jbeta segments. TCRdb re-analysed the immunoSEQ multiplex PCR reads in MiXCR, keeping a single row per CDR3 protein. The sample has 200,000 to 250,000 distinct CDR3 sequences; approximately 92% are singletons.

J is TRBJ2-3 and V is TRBV20-1, with D perhaps TRBD1 or TRBD2 (7 bases each). The sample consisted of CD4+ T cells from PBMCs. This clonotype was obtained from a human donor with multiple sclerosis. The CDR3 bases are TGCAGTGCTAGAGTCAGGGGGGGGCCAGATACGCAGTATTTT. Translated: CSARVRGGPDTQYF.